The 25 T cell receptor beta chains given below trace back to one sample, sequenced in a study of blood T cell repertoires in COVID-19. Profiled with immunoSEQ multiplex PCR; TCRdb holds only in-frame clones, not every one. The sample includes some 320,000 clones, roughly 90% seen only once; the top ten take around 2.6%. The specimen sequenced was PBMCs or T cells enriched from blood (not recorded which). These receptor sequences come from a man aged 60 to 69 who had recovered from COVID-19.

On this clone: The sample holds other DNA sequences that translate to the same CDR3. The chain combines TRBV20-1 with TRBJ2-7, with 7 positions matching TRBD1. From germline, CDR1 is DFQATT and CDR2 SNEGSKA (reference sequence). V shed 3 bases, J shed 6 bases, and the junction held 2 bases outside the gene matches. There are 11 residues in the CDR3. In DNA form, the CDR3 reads TGCAGTGCTAGGAGGGGGCTCGAGCAGTACTTC. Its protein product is CSARRGLEQYF.

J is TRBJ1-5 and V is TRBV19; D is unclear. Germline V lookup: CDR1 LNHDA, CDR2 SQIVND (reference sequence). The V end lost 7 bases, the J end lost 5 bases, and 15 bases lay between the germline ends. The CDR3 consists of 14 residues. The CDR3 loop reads CASNPRNGDQPQHF. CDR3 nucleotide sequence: TGTGCCAGTAACCCACGAAACGGGGATCAGCCCCAGCATTTT.

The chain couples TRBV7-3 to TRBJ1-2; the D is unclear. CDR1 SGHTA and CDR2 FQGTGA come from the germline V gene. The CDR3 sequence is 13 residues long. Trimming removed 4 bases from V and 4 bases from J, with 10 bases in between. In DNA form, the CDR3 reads TGTGCCAGCAGCTCCAACGAGGGCTATGGCTACACCTTC. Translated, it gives CASSSNEGYGYTF.

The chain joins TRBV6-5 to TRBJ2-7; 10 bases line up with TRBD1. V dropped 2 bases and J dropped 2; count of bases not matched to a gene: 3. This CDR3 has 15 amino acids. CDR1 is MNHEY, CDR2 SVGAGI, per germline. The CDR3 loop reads CASSYGQGGTYEQYF. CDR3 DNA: TGTGCCAGCAGTTACGGACAGGGGGGTACCTACGAGCAGTACTTC.

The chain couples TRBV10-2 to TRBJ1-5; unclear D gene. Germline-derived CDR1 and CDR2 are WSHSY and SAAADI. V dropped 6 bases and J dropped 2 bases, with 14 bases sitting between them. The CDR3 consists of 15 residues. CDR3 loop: CASSPPGGRNQPQHF. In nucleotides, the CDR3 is TGCGCCAGCAGCCCTCCCGGAGGGCGCAATCAGCCCCAGCATTTT.

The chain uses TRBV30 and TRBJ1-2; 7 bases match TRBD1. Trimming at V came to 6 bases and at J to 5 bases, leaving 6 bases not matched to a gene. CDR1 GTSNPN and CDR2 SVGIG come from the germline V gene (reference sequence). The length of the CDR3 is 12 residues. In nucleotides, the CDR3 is TGTGCCTGCACAGGGGTTCTGTATGGCTACACCTTC. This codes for CACTGVLYGYTF.

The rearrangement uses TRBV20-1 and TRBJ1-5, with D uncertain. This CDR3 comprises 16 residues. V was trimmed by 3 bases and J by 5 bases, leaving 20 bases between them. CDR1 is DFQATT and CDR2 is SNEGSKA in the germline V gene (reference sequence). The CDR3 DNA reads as TGCAGTGCTAGTCCCCCAGGAAGGAATGGTTATCAGCCCCAGCATTTT. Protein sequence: CSASPPGRNGYQPQHF.

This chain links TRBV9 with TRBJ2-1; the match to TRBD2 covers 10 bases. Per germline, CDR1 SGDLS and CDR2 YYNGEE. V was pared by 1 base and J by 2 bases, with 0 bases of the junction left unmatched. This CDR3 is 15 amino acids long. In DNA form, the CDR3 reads TGTGCCAGCAGCGTAACTAGCGGGGCCTACAATGAGCAGTTCTTC. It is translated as CASSVTSGAYNEQFF.

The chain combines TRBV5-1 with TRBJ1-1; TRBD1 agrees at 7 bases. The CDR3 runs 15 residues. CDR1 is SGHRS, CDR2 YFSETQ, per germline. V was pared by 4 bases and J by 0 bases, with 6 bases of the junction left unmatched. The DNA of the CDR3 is TGCGCCAGCAGCCGGGACAGCACCATGAACACTGAAGCTTTCTTT. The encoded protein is CASSRDSTMNTEAFF.

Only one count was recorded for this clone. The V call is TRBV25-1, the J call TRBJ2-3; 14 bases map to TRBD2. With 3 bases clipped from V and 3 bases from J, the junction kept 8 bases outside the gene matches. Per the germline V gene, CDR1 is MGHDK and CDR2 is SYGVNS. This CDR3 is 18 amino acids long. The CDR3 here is CASSEKTSGGVVTDTQYF. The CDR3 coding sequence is TGTGCCAGCAGTGAGAAGACTAGCGGGGGGGTTGTGACAGATACGCAGTATTTT.

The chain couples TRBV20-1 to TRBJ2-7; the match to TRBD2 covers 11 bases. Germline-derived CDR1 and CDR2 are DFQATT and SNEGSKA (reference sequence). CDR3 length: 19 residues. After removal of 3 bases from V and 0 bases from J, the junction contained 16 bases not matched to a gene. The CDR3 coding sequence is TGCAGTGCTAGTTCCCCCAGGCCAGGGACTAGCGGTTACTCCTACGAGCAGTACTTC. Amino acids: CSASSPRPGTSGYSYEQYF.

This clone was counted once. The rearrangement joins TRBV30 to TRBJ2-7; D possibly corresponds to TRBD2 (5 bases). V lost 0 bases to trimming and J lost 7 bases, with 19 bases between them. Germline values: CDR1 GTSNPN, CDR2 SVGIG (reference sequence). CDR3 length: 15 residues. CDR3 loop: CAWSVSGKGRSEQYF. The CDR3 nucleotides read TGTGCCTGGAGTGTATCCGGGAAAGGAAGAAGTGAGCAGTACTTC.

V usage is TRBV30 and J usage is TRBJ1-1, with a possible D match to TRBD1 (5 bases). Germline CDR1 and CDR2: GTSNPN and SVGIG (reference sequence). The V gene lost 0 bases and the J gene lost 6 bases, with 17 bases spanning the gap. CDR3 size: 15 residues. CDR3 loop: CAWSVGGAIGPEAFF. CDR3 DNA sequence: TGTGCCTGGAGTGTTGGCGGGGCGATTGGCCCTGAAGCTTTCTTT. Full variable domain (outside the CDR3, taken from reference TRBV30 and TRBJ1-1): SQTIHQWPATLVQPVGSPLSLECTVEGTSNPNLYWYRQAAGRGLQLLFYSVGIGQISSEVPQNLSASRPQDRQFILSSKKLLLSDSGFYLCAWSVGGAIGPEAFFGQGTRLTVV.

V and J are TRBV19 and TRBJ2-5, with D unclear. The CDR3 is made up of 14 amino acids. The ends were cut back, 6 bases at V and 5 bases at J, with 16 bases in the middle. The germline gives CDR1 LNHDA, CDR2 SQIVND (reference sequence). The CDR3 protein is CASSDADLRETQYF. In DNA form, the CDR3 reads TGTGCCAGTAGCGACGCAGATTTGCGGGAGACCCAGTACTTC.

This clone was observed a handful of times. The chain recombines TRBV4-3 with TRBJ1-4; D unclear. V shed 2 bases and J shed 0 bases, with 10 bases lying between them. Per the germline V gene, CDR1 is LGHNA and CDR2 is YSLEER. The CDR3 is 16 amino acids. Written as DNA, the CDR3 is TGCGCCAGCAGCCAACCCCGCGGAACAACTAATGAAAAACTGTTTTTT. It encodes CASSQPRGTTNEKLFF.

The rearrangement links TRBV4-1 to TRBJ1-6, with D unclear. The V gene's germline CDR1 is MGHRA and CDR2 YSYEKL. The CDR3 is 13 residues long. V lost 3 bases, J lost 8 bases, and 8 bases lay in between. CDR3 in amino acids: CASSQGPDSPLHF. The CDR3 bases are TGCGCCAGCAGCCAGGGCCCAGATTCACCCCTCCACTTT.

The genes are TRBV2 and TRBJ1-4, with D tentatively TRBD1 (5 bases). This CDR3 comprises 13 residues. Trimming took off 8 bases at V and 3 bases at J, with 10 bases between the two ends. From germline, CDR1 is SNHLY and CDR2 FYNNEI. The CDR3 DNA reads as TGTGCCAGCGCAGGGTTACCTAATGAAAAACTGTTTTTT. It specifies CASAGLPNEKLFF.

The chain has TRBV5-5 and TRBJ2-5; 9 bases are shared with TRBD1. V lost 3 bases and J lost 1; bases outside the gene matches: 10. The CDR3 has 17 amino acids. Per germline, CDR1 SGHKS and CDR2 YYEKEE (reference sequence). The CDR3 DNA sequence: TGTGCCAGCAGCTCAAACCCGACAGGGGGATTCCAAGAGACCCAGTACTTC. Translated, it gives CASSSNPTGGFQETQYF.

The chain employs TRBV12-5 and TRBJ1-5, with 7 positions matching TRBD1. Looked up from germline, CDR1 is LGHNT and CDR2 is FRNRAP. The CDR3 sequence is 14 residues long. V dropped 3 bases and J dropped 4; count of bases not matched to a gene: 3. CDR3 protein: CASGFAGQNQPQHF. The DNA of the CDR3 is TGTGCTAGTGGTTTCGCGGGACAGAATCAGCCCCAGCATTTT.

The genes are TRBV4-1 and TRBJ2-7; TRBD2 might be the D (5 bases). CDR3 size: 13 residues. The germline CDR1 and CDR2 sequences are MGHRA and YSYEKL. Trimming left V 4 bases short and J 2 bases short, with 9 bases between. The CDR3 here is CASSRTSTYEQYF. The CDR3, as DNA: TGCGCCAGCAGCCGCACTAGTACCTACGAGCAGTACTTC.

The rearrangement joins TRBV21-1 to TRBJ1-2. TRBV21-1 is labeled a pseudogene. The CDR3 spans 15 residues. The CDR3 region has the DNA TGTGCCAGCCCAACGGGGGGCAAGGACATTTATGGCTACACCTTC. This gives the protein CASPTGGKDIYGYTF.

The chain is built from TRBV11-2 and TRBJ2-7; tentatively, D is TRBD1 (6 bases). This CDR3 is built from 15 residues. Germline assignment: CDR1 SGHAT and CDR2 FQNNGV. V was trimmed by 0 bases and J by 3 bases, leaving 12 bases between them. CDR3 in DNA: TGTGCCAGCAGCTTAGAGGCAGGGGTGCTCTACGAGCAGTACTTC. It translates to CASSLEAGVLYEQYF.

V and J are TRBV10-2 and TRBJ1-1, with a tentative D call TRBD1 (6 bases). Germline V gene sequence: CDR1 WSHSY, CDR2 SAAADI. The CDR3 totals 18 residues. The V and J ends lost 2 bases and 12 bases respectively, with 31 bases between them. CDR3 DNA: TGCGCCAGCAGTGAGACCCTACAGGGCCGGTACCTACGCTCGAGAACTTTCTTT. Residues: CASSETLQGRYLRSRTFF.

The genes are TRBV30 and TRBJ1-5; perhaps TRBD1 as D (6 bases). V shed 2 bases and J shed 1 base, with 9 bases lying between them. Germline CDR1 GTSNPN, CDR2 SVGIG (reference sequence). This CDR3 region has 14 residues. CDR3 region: CAWSTTGSNQPQHF. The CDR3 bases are TGTGCCTGGAGTACCACAGGGAGCAATCAGCCCCAGCATTTT.

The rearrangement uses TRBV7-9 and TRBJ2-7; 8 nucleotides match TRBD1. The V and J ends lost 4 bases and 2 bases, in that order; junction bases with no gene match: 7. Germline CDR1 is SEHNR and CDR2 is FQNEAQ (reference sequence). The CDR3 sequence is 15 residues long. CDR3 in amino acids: CASSSWTGKPYEQYF. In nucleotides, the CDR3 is TGTGCCAGCAGCTCCTGGACAGGGAAACCCTACGAGCAGTACTTC.